This is a list of T cell receptor beta chains from one sample in a study of blood T cell repertoires in COVID-19. Produced via immunoSEQ multiplex PCR; TCRdb's table is partial and in-frame only. The sample has 300,000 to 450,000 clones; around 87% are singletons. The sequenced sample was PBMCs or T cells enriched from blood (not recorded which). Receptor source: a man aged 30 to 39 who had recovered from COVID-19. CDR3s include the opening cysteine and the closing phenylalanine or tryptophan. The D gene is left open where the match is weak. Only some rows state a clone size, as once, few, many or a class for expanded clones.

clone size	D gene	V gene	J gene	CDR3 DNA	CDR3 protein
-	TRBD1	TRBV7-2	TRBJ2-1	TGTGCCAGCAGCTTAGGGACAGGGAGCTACAATGAGCAGTTCTTC	CASSLGTGSYNEQFF
-	-	TRBV6-5	TRBJ1-3	TGTGCCAGCCAGACAGACTCTGGAAACACCATATATTTT	CASQTDSGNTIYF
few	TRBD1	TRBV7-9	TRBJ1-4	TGTGCCAGCAGCTTAGAAGGGGGCTCTAATGAAAAACTGTTTTTT	CASSLEGGSNEKLFF
-	TRBD1	TRBV4-1	TRBJ2-7	TGCGCCAGCAGCCAACGGGACAGGGGGCAAAACGAGCAGTACTTC	CASSQRDRGQNEQYF
-	-	TRBV9	TRBJ2-1	TGTGCCAGCAGCTTTGGACTTGCACACAATGAGCAGTTCTTC	CASSFGLAHNEQFF
-	-	TRBV7-2	TRBJ2-7	TGTGCCAGCAGCTTAGCTCTTACCTACGAGCAGTACTTC	CASSLALTYEQYF
-	TRBD1	TRBV27	TRBJ2-7	TGTGCCAGCAGTTTATACGGGACAGGCCTCTACGAGCAGTACTTC	CASSLYGTGLYEQYF
-	TRBD2	TRBV4-2	TRBJ2-2	TGTGCCAGCAGCCAGCTTAGCGGGGACACCGGGGAGCTGTTTTTT	CASSQLSGDTGELFF
-	-	TRBV4-1	TRBJ1-6	TGCGCCAGCAGCCAAGAGGGGCAGGGTAATTCACCCCTCCACTTT	CASSQEGQGNSPLHF
-	-	TRBV15	TRBJ1-5	TGTGCCACCAGCAGAGACCGCCAGGGTCGGGTGCCCCAGCATTTT	CATSRDRQGRVPQHF
once	TRBD1	TRBV6-5	TRBJ1-1	TGTGCCAGCAGTTACTACAGGGGAGGCACTGAAGCTTTCTTT	CASSYYRGGTEAFF
-	TRBD1	TRBV11-2	TRBJ2-7	TGTGCCAGCAGCTTAGAAGGGACAGGCCCTCGGGAGCAGTACTTC	CASSLEGTGPREQYF
-	-	TRBV6-1	TRBJ2-7	TGTGCCAGCAGTGAGGGGGACTGGAGGGACGAGCAGTACTTC	CASSEGDWRDEQYF
-	TRBD1	TRBV7-2	TRBJ1-2	TGTGCCAGCAGCTTAGCCGGACAGGGCCTTAACTATGGCTACACCTTC	CASSLAGQGLNYGYTF
-	TRBD1	TRBV5-1	TRBJ1-1	TGCGCCAGTTCAAGGACAGGGGACGCTGAAGCTTTCTTT	CASSRTGDAEAFF
-	-	TRBV6-1	TRBJ1-6	TGTGCCAGCAGTGACCCCCTTCAAATCGGAGGCTATAATTCACCCCTCCACTTT	CASSDPLQIGGYNSPLHF
-	TRBD1	TRBV2	TRBJ1-5	TGTGCCAGCAGCATTGGACAGGGTAATCAGCCCCAGCATTTT	CASSIGQGNQPQHF
few	TRBD2	TRBV29-1	TRBJ2-7	TGCAGCCCCGAACGACTAGCGGGGAATCCCTACGAGCAGTACTTC	CSPERLAGNPYEQYF
once	TRBD1	TRBV18	TRBJ1-2	TGTGCCAGCTCATTGGACAGGCATCCTAACTATGGCTACACCTTC	CASSLDRHPNYGYTF
-	-	TRBV7-2	TRBJ2-1	TGTGCCAGCAGCTTAAGGACTACCAACAATGAGCAGTTCTTC	CASSLRTTNNEQFF
-	-	TRBV3-1/TRBV3-2	TRBJ1-1	TGTGCCAGCAGCCAAGCCGGACAGAACACTGAAGCTTTCTTT	CASSQAGQNTEAFF
once	-	TRBV4-2	TRBJ2-7	TGTGCCAGCAGCCAAGGTCGACAGACCTCCTACGAGCAGTACTTC	CASSQGRQTSYEQYF
-	-	TRBV6-2/TRBV6-3	TRBJ2-7	TGTGCCAGCAGTTACGGCTGGGGCGACTACGAGCAGTACTTC	CASSYGWGDYEQYF
-	-	TRBV12-5	TRBJ1-2	TGTGCTAGTGGTTTGCCTTCCCAGGGTTCGAGTGGCTACACCTTC	CASGLPSQGSSGYTF
-	TRBD1	TRBV10-3	TRBJ2-3	TGTGCCATCAGTGAGTCTACAGGGGGACACACAGATACGCAGTATTTT	CAISESTGGHTDTQYF
-	-	TRBV6-1	TRBJ2-3	TGTGCCAGCAGTGAAGAGTTAGCAGATACGCAGTATTTT	CASSEELADTQYF
few	TRBD1	TRBV3-1/TRBV3-2	TRBJ1-1	TGTGCCAGCAGCCTGCGGGACAGGGGAATGAACACTGAAGCTTTCTTT	CASSLRDRGMNTEAFF
-	-	TRBV28	TRBJ1-5	TGTGCCAGCAGTTTACACCCAGGTGACCTTAATCAGCCCCAGCATTTT	CASSLHPGDLNQPQHF
few	-	TRBV7-9	TRBJ1-2	TGTGCCAGCAGCCAACAAGGAGCGGCCGGCTACACCTTC	CASSQQGAAGYTF
-	-	TRBV6-6	TRBJ1-2	TGTGCCAGCTATAGGGTGGGCAGGACTCACTATGGCTACACCTTC	CASYRVGRTHYGYTF
-	-	TRBV9	TRBJ2-7	TGTGCCAGCCATCGGCAGGTTCTCTACGAGCAGTACTTC	CASHRQVLYEQYF
-	TRBD1	TRBV6-1	TRBJ1-4	TGTGCCAGCAGAGAGGCAGGGGGGGAAAAACTGTTTTTT	CASREAGGEKLFF
-	TRBD2	TRBV7-2	TRBJ2-7	TGTGCCAGCAGCATTAGCGGGGGGGCATACGAGCAGTACTTC	CASSISGGAYEQYF
-	-	TRBV19	TRBJ2-3	TGTGCCAGTAGTATCCTAGAAACAGATACGCAGTATTTT	CASSILETDTQYF
-	-	TRBV5-6	TRBJ1-2	TGTGCCAGCAGCTTGGGCTCGCCCAGTAGCTACACCTTC	CASSLGSPSSYTF
few	TRBD1	TRBV27	TRBJ1-4	TGTGCCAGCGGACGCGACAGGGAACGTGGGGAAAAACTGTTTTTT	CASGRDRERGEKLFF
-	-	TRBV30	TRBJ1-5	TGTGCCTGGAGTGTATCAGGCAATCAGCCCCAGCATTTT	CAWSVSGNQPQHF
once	TRBD1	TRBV6-1	TRBJ1-2	TGTGCCAGCAGTGAATCGACAGGGGTTGATGCCTACACCTTC	CASSESTGVDAYTF
-	TRBD1	TRBV5-1	TRBJ2-2	TGCGCCAGCGACCCGAACCGATCATTGGCAGGGGGCCGGCACACCGGGGAGCTGTTTTTT	CASDPNRSLAGGRHTGELFF
-	-	TRBV11-2	TRBJ2-7	TGTGCCAGCAGCCCGGACAGCTACGAGCAGTACTTC	CASSPDSYEQYF
few	-	TRBV7-6	TRBJ2-7	TGTGCCAGCAGCTTAGGTATCTCATCGGGTACCTCAATGGCCGAGCAGTACTTC	CASSLGISSGTSMAEQYF
-	-	TRBV7-2	TRBJ2-2	TGTGCCAGCAGCCACTCAGGGATGGGTTCCGGGGAGCTGTTTTTT	CASSHSGMGSGELFF
few	-	TRBV12-3/TRBV12-4	TRBJ2-7	TGTGCCAGCAGTGGACTCTACGAGCAGTACTTC	CASSGLYEQYF
-	-	TRBV20-1	TRBJ1-5	TGCAGTGCTGGCCGGGAATCCCCGGGGATTTTT	CSAGRESPGIF
-	TRBD1	TRBV9	TRBJ1-4	TGTGCCAGCAGCGTAGGACCAGGGGGCCCAAAAAATGAAAAACTGTTTTTT	CASSVGPGGPKNEKLFF
-	-	TRBV7-9	TRBJ2-7	TGTGCCAGCAGCCTGACCCCTGGACAGCCGAACTACGAGCAGTACTTC	CASSLTPGQPNYEQYF
-	-	TRBV9	TRBJ2-5	TGTGCCAGCAGCGTAGACGGGGGGCTAGGTACTCCAAGTGGGACCCAGTACTTC	CASSVDGGLGTPSGTQYF
-	-	TRBV5-1	TRBJ1-4	TGCGCCAGCAGTATCCTGGGGAGGGGAACTAATGAAAAACTGTTTTTT	CASSILGRGTNEKLFF
-	TRBD1	TRBV2	TRBJ1-5	TGTGCCAGCAGTGACGGGACAGTCCTTAGCAATCAGCCCCAGCATTTT	CASSDGTVLSNQPQHF
many	TRBD2	TRBV6-5	TRBJ2-1	TGTGCCAGCAGTTCTAGCGGGGGGGCCCCCAATGAGCAGTTCTTC	CASSSSGGAPNEQFF